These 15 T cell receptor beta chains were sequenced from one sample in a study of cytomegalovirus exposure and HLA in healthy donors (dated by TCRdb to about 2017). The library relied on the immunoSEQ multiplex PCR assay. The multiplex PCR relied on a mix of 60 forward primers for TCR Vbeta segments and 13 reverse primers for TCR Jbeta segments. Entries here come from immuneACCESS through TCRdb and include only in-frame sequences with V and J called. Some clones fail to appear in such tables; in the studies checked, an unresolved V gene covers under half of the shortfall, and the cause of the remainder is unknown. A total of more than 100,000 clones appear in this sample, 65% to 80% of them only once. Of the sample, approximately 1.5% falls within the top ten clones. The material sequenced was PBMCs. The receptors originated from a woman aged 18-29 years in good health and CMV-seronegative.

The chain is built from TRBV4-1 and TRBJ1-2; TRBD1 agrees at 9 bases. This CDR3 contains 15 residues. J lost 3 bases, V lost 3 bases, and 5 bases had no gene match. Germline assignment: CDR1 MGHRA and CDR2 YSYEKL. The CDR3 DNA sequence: TGCGCCAGCAGCCAGGTCCGGGACAGGGACTATGGCTACACCTTC. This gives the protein CASSQVRDRDYGYTF.

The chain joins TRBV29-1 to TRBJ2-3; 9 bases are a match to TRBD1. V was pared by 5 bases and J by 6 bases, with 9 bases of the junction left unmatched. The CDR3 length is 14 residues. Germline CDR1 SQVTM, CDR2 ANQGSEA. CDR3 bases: TGCAGCGTTATTTGGGACAGGGAGTTTGATACGCAGTATTTT. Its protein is CSVIWDREFDTQYF.

The chain's CDR3 is CASSDGMYGYTF. The CDR3 DNA reads TGTGCCAGCAGTGACGGGATGTATGGCTACACCTTC. The V call is TRBV27, the J call TRBJ1-2; D ambiguous. V gave up 5 bases and J gave up 5 bases, with 9 bases separating them. This CDR3 has 12 amino acids. Germline values: CDR1 MNHEY, CDR2 SMNVEV (reference sequence).

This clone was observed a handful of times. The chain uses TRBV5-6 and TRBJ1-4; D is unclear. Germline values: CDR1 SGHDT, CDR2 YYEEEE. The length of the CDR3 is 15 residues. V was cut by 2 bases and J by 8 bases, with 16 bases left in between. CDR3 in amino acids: CASSFSVRPGEKLFF. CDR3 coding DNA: TGTGCCAGCAGCTTTTCCGTCCGTCCGGGAGAAAAACTGTTTTTT. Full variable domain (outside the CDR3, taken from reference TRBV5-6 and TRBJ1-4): DAGVTQSPTHLIKTRGQQVTLRCSPKSGHDTVSWYQQALGQGPQFIFQYYEEEERQRGNFPDRFSGHQFPNYSSELNVNALLLGDSALYLCASSFSVRPGEKLFFGSGTQLSVL.

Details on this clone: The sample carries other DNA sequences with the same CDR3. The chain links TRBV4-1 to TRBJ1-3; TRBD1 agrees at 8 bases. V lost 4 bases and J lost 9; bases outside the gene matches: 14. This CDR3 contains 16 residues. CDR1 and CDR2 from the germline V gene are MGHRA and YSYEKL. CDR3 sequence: CASSRQAGQGAITIYF. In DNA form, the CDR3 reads TGCGCCAGCAGCCGACAGGCGGGGCAGGGGGCTATCACCATATATTTT.

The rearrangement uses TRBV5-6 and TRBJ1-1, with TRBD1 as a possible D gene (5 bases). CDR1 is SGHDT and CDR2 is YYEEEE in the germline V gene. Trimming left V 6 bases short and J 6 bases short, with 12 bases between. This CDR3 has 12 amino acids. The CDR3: CASTLGPSEAFF. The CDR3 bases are TGTGCCAGCACCCTGGGGCCATCTGAAGCTTTCTTT.

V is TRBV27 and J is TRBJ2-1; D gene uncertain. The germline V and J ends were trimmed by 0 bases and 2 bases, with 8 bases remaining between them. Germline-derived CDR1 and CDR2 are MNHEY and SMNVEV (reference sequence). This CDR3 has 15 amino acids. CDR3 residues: CASSLSASTYNEQFF. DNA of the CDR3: TGTGCCAGCAGTTTATCAGCTTCAACCTACAATGAGCAGTTCTTC.

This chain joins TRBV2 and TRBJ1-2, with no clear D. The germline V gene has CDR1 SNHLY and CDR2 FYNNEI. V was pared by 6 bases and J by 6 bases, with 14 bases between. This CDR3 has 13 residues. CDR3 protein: CASRRQYGDGYTF. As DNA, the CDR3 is TGTGCCAGCAGACGACAATACGGTGATGGCTACACCTTC.

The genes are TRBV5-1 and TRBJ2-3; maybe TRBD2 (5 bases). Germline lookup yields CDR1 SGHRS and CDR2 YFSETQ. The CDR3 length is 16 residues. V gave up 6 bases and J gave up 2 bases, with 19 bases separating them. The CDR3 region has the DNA TGCGCCAGCACGAGGAATAGTCCTAGCCCCACAGATACGCAGTATTTT. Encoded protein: CASTRNSPSPTDTQYF.

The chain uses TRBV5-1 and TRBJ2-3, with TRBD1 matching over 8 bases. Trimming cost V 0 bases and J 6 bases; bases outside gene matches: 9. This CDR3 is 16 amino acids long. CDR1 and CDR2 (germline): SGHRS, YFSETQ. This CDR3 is CASSLATGGRTDTQYF. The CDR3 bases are TGCGCCAGCAGCTTGGCTACAGGGGGACGAACGGATACGCAGTATTTT. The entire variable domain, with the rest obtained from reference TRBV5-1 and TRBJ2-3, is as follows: KAGVTQTPRYLIKTRGQQVTLSCSPISGHRSVSWYQQTPGQGLQFLFEYFSETQRNKGNFPGRFSGRQFSNSRSEMNVSTLELGDSALYLCASSLATGGRTDTQYFGPGTRLTVL.

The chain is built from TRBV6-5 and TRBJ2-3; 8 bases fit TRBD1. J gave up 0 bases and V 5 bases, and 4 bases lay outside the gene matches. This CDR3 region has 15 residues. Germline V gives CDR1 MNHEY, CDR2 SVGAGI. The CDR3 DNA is TGTGCCAGCAGTCGACAGGGGCTAAGCACAGATACGCAGTATTTT. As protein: CASSRQGLSTDTQYF.

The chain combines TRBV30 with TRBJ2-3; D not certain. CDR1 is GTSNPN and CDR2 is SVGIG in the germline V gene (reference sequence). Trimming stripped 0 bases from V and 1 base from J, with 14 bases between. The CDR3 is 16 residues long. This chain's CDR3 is CAWSVMRDYRTDTQYF. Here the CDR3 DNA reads TGTGCCTGGAGTGTAATGCGAGATTACCGCACAGATACGCAGTATTTT.

The CDR3 region is CASRRGPYEQYF. Here the CDR3 DNA reads TGTGCCAGCAGGAGGGGGCCCTACGAGCAGTACTTC. J is TRBJ2-7 and V is TRBV6-4; 7 bases map to TRBD1. The germline CDR1 and CDR2 sequences are MRHNA and SNTAGT. V gave up 6 bases and J gave up 2 bases; unmatched junction bases: 1. CDR3 length: 12 amino acids.

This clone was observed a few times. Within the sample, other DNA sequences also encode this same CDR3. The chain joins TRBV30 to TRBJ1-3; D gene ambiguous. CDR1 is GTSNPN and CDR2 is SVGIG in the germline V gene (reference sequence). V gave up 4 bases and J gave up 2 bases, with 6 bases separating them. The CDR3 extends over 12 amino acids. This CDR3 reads CAWTPTGNTIYF. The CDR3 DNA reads TGTGCCTGGACACCTACTGGAAACACCATATATTTT.

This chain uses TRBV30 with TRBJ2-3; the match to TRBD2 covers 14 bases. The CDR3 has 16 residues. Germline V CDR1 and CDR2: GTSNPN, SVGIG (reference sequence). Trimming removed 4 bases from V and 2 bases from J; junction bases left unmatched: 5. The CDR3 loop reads CAWIGTSGSYTDTQYF. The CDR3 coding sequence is TGTGCCTGGATAGGGACTAGCGGGAGTTACACAGATACGCAGTATTTT. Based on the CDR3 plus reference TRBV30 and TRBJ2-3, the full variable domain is SQTIHQWPATLVQPVGSPLSLECTVEGTSNPNLYWYRQAAGRGLQLLFYSVGIGQISSEVPQNLSASRPQDRQFILSSKKLLLSDSGFYLCAWIGTSGSYTDTQYFGPGTRLTVL.